These T cell receptor beta chains were read from a single sample in a study of T cell responses to AZD1222 COVID-19 vaccine. The data were produced by immunoSEQ multiplex PCR, yet TCRdb's version contains in-frame clones alone and is incomplete. The sample has around 180,000 clones, 90% seen once. The sequencing used peripheral blood, collected on day 0 of AZD1222 vaccination. These receptors were collected from an adult in good health. Each CDR3 is given with its conserved first and last residue. The order of the fields is V gene, D gene, J gene, clone size, CDR3 DNA, CDR3 protein. A D gene is named only where the DNA matches it firmly. Size tells how often a clone was seen (once, few, many) or the class of an expanded clone, and some rows leave it out.

>TRBV27|TRBD1|TRBJ2-7|-
TGTGCCAGCAGTTTCGGGACAGGGGTAGGAGAGCAGTACTTC
CASSFGTGVGEQYF
>TRBV2|-|TRBJ1-1|-
TGTGCCAGCAGGGGACGGGGCGCGGGAGGCACTGAAGCTTTCTTT
CASRGRGAGGTEAFF
>TRBV10-3|TRBD1|TRBJ1-5|once
TGTGCCATCAGTGAAGCGGACAGGGGAATTTGGGGCAATCAGCCCCAGCATTTT
CAISEADRGIWGNQPQHF
>TRBV9|-|TRBJ2-7|-
TGTGCCAGCAGCGTTGGCGGGGCTCACTCCTACGAGCAGTACTTC
CASSVGGAHSYEQYF
>TRBV4-3|-|TRBJ1-5|-
TGCGCCAGCAGCCAAGAGTGGGGGCCAAATAGCAATCAGCCCCAGCATTTT
CASSQEWGPNSNQPQHF
>TRBV21-1|-|TRBJ1-1|-
TGTGCAATCACGGGAGCGGCCTACAACACTGAAGCTTTCTTT
CAITGAAYNTEAFF
>TRBV24-1|-|TRBJ2-3|-
TGTGCCACCAGTGACCCCAACCTTGGGGGGACGCAGTATTTT
CATSDPNLGGTQYF
>TRBV18|-|TRBJ2-6|-
TGTGCCAGCTCACCAAAAGAAGCTGGGGCCAACGTCCTGACTTTC
CASSPKEAGANVLTF
>TRBV11-2|TRBD2|TRBJ2-5|once
TGTGCCAGCAGCTTGTCTAGCGGGGGGGCCTGGGAGACCCAGTACTTC
CASSLSSGGAWETQYF
>TRBV7-9|-|TRBJ1-2|once
TGTGCCAGCAGCTTAGAGGCAGGGGCGGTTGGCTACACCTTC
CASSLEAGAVGYTF
>TRBV27|TRBD1|TRBJ1-5|-
TGTGCCAGCAGTAGGGACAGGGGGCAGCCCCAGCATTTT
CASSRDRGQPQHF
>TRBV3-1/TRBV3-2|-|TRBJ1-5|-
TGTGCCAGCAGCCAAGGACGCCAGCCCGGCCATCAGCCCCAGCATTTT
CASSQGRQPGHQPQHF
>TRBV15|-|TRBJ1-5|-
TGTGCCACCAGCAGCTTGATGGGGAGCTACCCCAATCAGCCCCAGCATTTT
CATSSLMGSYPNQPQHF
>TRBV3-1/TRBV3-2|TRBD2|TRBJ2-7|-
TGTGCCAGCAGGCCTACTAGCGCGCCCGCCTACGAGCAGTACTTC
CASRPTSAPAYEQYF
>TRBV7-3|-|TRBJ1-1|-
TGTGCCAGCAGCTTAAGTGGATCAGGGGCGGGTGAAGCTTTCTTT
CASSLSGSGAGEAFF
>TRBV7-7|TRBD1|TRBJ2-5|-
TGTGCCAGCAGCCAGATCGGGACAGCCCAAGAGACCCAGTACTTC
CASSQIGTAQETQYF
>TRBV13|TRBD1|TRBJ2-2|-
TGTGCCAGCAGCCCTTACAGGGGTGAGAACACCGGGGAGCTGTTTTTT
CASSPYRGENTGELFF
>TRBV19|TRBD1|TRBJ1-4|-
TGTGCCAGTAGTATGGGTTCGGGACAGGGAAATGAAAAACTGTTTTTT
CASSMGSGQGNEKLFF
>TRBV9|TRBD1|TRBJ1-2|-
TGTGCCAGCAGCGGGCGACAGGGGGACTATGGCTACACCTTC
CASSGRQGDYGYTF
>TRBV14|-|TRBJ1-2|-
TGTGCCAGCAGCCAAGTTCAGGGCCCGGCTGGCTACACCTTC
CASSQVQGPAGYTF
>TRBV25-1|-|TRBJ1-1|-
TGTGCCAGCAGTAGACTGAGCACTGAAGCTTTCTTT
CASSRLSTEAFF
>TRBV5-1|-|TRBJ2-5|-
TGCGCCAGCAGCTTGGGGGGCAGGGCCGAGACCCAGTACTTC
CASSLGGRAETQYF
>TRBV13|-|TRBJ1-6|-
TGTGCCAGCAGCTCCCTAGGACGTACGAGCTCCTATAATTCACCCCTCCACTTT
CASSSLGRTSSYNSPLHF
>TRBV11-3|TRBD2|TRBJ2-1|-
TGTGCCAGCAGCCGGACTAGCGGGGGGGGAGAGCAGTTCTTC
CASSRTSGGGEQFF
>TRBV6-1|-|TRBJ1-2|-
TGTGCCAGCAGTGAGGGGAGCTATGGCTACACCTTC
CASSEGSYGYTF
>TRBV5-1|-|TRBJ2-7|-
TGCGCCAGCAGCTTGGGGACAGCCGTCTACGAGCAGTACTTC
CASSLGTAVYEQYF
>TRBV5-6|-|TRBJ1-6|-
TGTGCCAGCAGCTTGTGGCGGGATTCACCCCTCCACTTT
CASSLWRDSPLHF
>TRBV5-6|-|TRBJ2-7|-
TGTGCCAGCAGCTTGGACGGACGGCACTACGAGCAGTACTTC
CASSLDGRHYEQYF
>TRBV6-4|-|TRBJ1-1|few
TGTGCCAGCAGTGACTCGGCTGGTGGTCGAGCTTTCTTT
CASSDSAGGRAFF
>TRBV5-1|-|TRBJ1-3|-
TGCGCCAGCAGCTTGGATTCGACGGCTGGAAACACCATATATTTT
CASSLDSTAGNTIYF
>TRBV3-1/TRBV3-2|TRBD1|TRBJ1-1|-
TGTGCCAGCAGCCGGGACCACAGGGGCACTGAAGCTTTCTTT
CASSRDHRGTEAFF
>TRBV12-3/TRBV12-4|-|TRBJ1-2|-
TGTGCCAGCAGTGCTGACATGGGGTATGGCTACACCTTC
CASSADMGYGYTF
>TRBV23-1|-|TRBJ1-4|-
TGCGCCAGCAGTCAACCCGCGCCCGGTCCCAAGGTCGGAAAACTGTTTTTT
CASSQPAPGPKVGKLFF
>TRBV5-7|TRBD1|TRBJ2-5|-
TGTGCCAGCAGCCCTGGGACAGAAAGTTACCAAGAGACCCAGTACTTC
CASSPGTESYQETQYF
>TRBV7-3|-|TRBJ1-1|-
TGTGCCAGCAGCTCGCGGGCGGGTGAAGCTTTCTTT
CASSSRAGEAFF
>TRBV18|-|TRBJ1-2|-
TGTGCCAGCTCCCCCGCCTCCTTGGCTGGCTACACCTTC
CASSPASLAGYTF
>TRBV2|TRBD1|TRBJ2-7|few
TGTGCCAGCGGGGTGGACAGGGCCTACGAGCAGTACTTC
CASGVDRAYEQYF
>TRBV6-5|TRBD1|TRBJ1-5|-
TGTGCCAGCAGGAACCGGGACAGGGGGACATTTCCCCAGCATTTT
CASRNRDRGTFPQHF
>TRBV5-6|-|TRBJ1-1|few
TGTGCCAGCAGCTTGCTTGGCCTGGGGGACACTGAAGCTTTCTTT
CASSLLGLGDTEAFF
>TRBV11-3|-|TRBJ2-1|-
TGTGCCAGCAGCTTAGGTACCGCCTCCTACAATGAGCAGTTCTTC
CASSLGTASYNEQFF
>TRBV28|TRBD2|TRBJ2-3|-
TGTGCCAGCAGTCTAGCGGGGTTGGGCACAGATACGCAGTATTTT
CASSLAGLGTDTQYF
>TRBV2|-|TRBJ1-5|-
TGTGCCAGCAGTGAGGGGGGAAGAAGGAGCAATCAGCCCCAGCATTTT
CASSEGGRRSNQPQHF
>TRBV18|TRBD1|TRBJ1-2|-
TGTGCCAGCTCACCACCGGGACAGGGGGCGCTTAGTGGCTACACCTTC
CASSPPGQGALSGYTF
>TRBV7-3|-|TRBJ1-1|-
TGTGCCAGCAGCTTAACCGGGTCCCTCCGGGGGACTGAAGCTTTCTTT
CASSLTGSLRGTEAFF
>TRBV4-3|-|TRBJ1-2|-
TGCGCCAGCAGCCAAGATTTGGACAGTAACTATGGCTACACCTTC
CASSQDLDSNYGYTF
>TRBV3-1/TRBV3-2|TRBD2|TRBJ2-1|-
TGTGCCAGCAGCGCTAGCGGGAGCTCCTACAATGAGCAGTTCTTC
CASSASGSSYNEQFF
>TRBV6-2/TRBV6-3|-|TRBJ2-2|-
TGTGCCAGCACCCCACTCGGGACACCCGACGGGGAGCTGTTTTTT
CASTPLGTPDGELFF
>TRBV6-5|-|TRBJ1-2|few
TGTGCCAGCAGTTTGGCTGGTGGCTACACCTTC
CASSLAGGYTF
>TRBV27|TRBD1|TRBJ1-1|-
TGTGCCAGCAGTTTGCGCGTGACAGGGGGCTGGGACACTGAAGCTTTCTTT
CASSLRVTGGWDTEAFF
>TRBV7-8|-|TRBJ2-5|-
TGTGCCAGCAGCCCGAGTCAAGAGACCCAGTACTTC
CASSPSQETQYF
>TRBV11-3|-|TRBJ2-1|-
TGTGCCAGCAGCCCTACCGGGACATACAATGAGCAGTTCTTC
CASSPTGTYNEQFF
>TRBV12-3/TRBV12-4|-|TRBJ2-1|-
TGTGCCAGTCGGGGGTTTAGCAATGAGCAGTTCTTC
CASRGFSNEQFF
>TRBV2|TRBD1|TRBJ1-2|-
TGTGCCAGCAGTGAAGCGAGAACCGGGACAGGGGCTGGCTACACCTTC
CASSEARTGTGAGYTF
>TRBV5-4|-|TRBJ1-6|-
TGTGCCAGCAGCTTCCAAGGGAGTTCACCCCTCCACTTT
CASSFQGSSPLHF
>TRBV6-4|TRBD1|TRBJ1-1|once
TGTGCCAGCAGTGACGCGGCAGGGGGGGAAGCTTTCTTT
CASSDAAGGEAFF